One and the same sample provided the 24 T cell receptor beta chains below, sequenced in a study of breast tumors, draining lymph nodes, adjacent tissues (dated by TCRdb to the mid-2010s). The axillary draining lymph nodes of breast cancer patients were the source of the lymph node samples. Library preparation used multiplex PCR. Instrument used: Illumina HiSeq 2000. TCRdb ran its own pipeline on the public reads, namely fastp trimming at Q25 and MiXCR clone calling, and kept in-frame beta chains. Rows are unified per CDR3 protein, each entry keeping the most common DNA and genes. The sample records 150,000 to 200,000 distinct CDR3 sequences, around a third of which are singletons. Of the sample, approximately 4.2% falls within the top ten clones. The sample consisted of axillary lymph node tissue. All receptors come from a female donor with breast cancer. Some clones in this sample may be carry-over from other donors' samples.

Points on this clonotype: A much larger clone lies a single base off, so this may be a read error. This chain joins TRBV11-2 and TRBJ2-5; 7 bases fit TRBD2. CDR1 is SGHAT, CDR2 FQNNGV, per germline. There are 15 residues in the CDR3. The DNA of the CDR3 is TGTGCCAGCAGCTCCGGGGGGACGAGGGGAGAGACCCAGTGCTTC. Translated, it gives CASSSGGTRGETQCF.

This clonotype was counted between two and nine times. This likely comes from a read error, as the CDR3 has no conserved phenylalanine or tryptophan at its end. The rearrangement uses TRBV7-8 and TRBJ1-6, with D hard to call. The CDR3 is 19 residues long. The germline V and J ends were trimmed by 2 bases and 7 bases, with 24 bases remaining between them. The V gene's germline CDR1 is SGHVS and CDR2 FQNEAQ. Written as DNA, the CDR3 is TGTGCCAGCAGCTTAATCCCACCGCAACTGGCCGTAAAGAATTCACCCCTCCACCTT. It encodes CASSLIPPQLAVKNSPLHL.

The gene calls are TRBV12-3 or TRBV12-4 and TRBJ2-3; 9 bases agree with TRBD2. The CDR3 consists of 14 residues. V was clipped by 5 bases and J by 11 bases; unmatched bases: 11. The CDR3 coding sequence is TGTGCCAGCAGTACCAGCGGGGGGCACTATGAGCAGTATTTT. It yields the protein CASSTSGGHYEQYF.

A single count supports this clonotype. The limits of the CDR3 on the DNA are not certain, so only TCRdb's listed CDR3 is given. The V and J genes are TRBV20-1 and TRBJ1-2; TRBD1, the D gene given by the table, was not confirmed from the DNA. The CDR3 is 14 residues long, counting both termini. Looked up from germline, CDR1 is DFQATT and CDR2 is SNEGSKA (reference sequence). CDR3 sequence: CSAPRPRGDYGCTF.

Worth noting for this clonotype: This may arise from a read error, as a much more abundant clone is one base away. This rearrangement joins TRBV12-3 or TRBV12-4 to TRBJ1-3; 12 bases are shared with TRBD1. The CDR3 loop spans 21 amino acids. The DNA of the CDR3 is TGTGCCGGCAGTTCCTCTGGGGGGACAGGGGGCTTTTTTACCTCTGGAAACACCATATATTTT. Amino acid sequence: CAGSSSGGTGGFFTSGNTIYF.

There are many counts of this clonotype. This chain links TRBV7-2 with TRBJ2-7; 9 nucleotides agree with TRBD1. Germline loops: CDR1 SGHTA, CDR2 FQGNSA. The CDR3 has 17 residues. Trimming cost V 4 bases and J 1 base; bases outside gene matches: 11. CDR3 in amino acids: CASSSERWGQGSYEQYF. The CDR3 nucleotides are TGTGCCAGCAGCTCAGAACGGTGGGGACAGGGTTCCTACGAGCAGTACTTC.

This clonotype was found many times. This CDR3 is missing its conserved last phenylalanine or tryptophan, likely due to a read error. It is unclear where the CDR3 begins or ends on the DNA, so no DNA is shown, and the CDR3 is as TCRdb lists it. The rearrangement joins TRBV4-1 to TRBJ2-5. The CDR3 spans 13 residues, counting both ends. The germline CDR1 and CDR2 sequences are MGHRA and YSYEKL. CDR3 in amino acids: CASSQDPIQNRTA.

This clonotype is a singleton in its sample. The germline gene is not matched at one end of the junction; a read error may be the cause. The rearrangement uses TRBV7-2 and TRBJ2-7; D may correspond to TRBD1 or TRBD2 (5 bases each). The germline CDR1 and CDR2 sequences are SGHTA and FQGNSA. The CDR3 has 14 amino acids. The CDR3 reads CASSQAEGGDEQYF. The DNA for the CDR3 is TGTGCCAGCAGCCAAGCAGAAGGTGGGGACGAGCAGTATTTC.

This clonotype was observed a few times. This chain joins TRBV27 and TRBJ1-4; D not resolved. Germline V lookup: CDR1 MNHEY, CDR2 SMNVEV (reference sequence). The CDR3 totals 12 residues. Trimming left V 6 bases short and J 7 bases short, with 9 bases between. The CDR3 DNA is TGTGCCAGCAGCGGGGATGGTGAAAAACTGTTTTTT. It translates to CASSGDGEKLFF.

Ten or more counts support this clonotype. The CDR3 sequence: CASSMVLQLTDTQYF. The CDR3 DNA reads TGTGCCAGTAGTATGGTGCTTCAGCTCACAGATACGCAGTATTTT. V and J are TRBV19 and TRBJ2-3; no clear D. The CDR3 consists of 15 residues. Trimming pared 3 bases from V and 2 bases from J, leaving 12 bases between. Germline-derived CDR1 and CDR2 are LNHDA and SQIVND (reference sequence).

This clonotype has a count of ten or more. In DNA form, the CDR3 reads TGTGCCAGCAGTGACCGGGAGGGACAGCTTAGCAATCAGCCCCAGCATTTT. Its protein product is CASSDREGQLSNQPQHF. The chain joins TRBV6-4 to TRBJ1-5, with TRBD1 matching 7 bases. The CDR3 sequence is 17 residues long. Trimming cost V 2 bases and J 0 bases; bases outside gene matches: 7. Germline V CDR1 and CDR2: MRHNA, SNTAGT.

J is TRBJ2-7 and V is TRBV6-4; TRBD1 matches 12 bases. From germline, CDR1 is MRHNA and CDR2 SNTAGT. This CDR3 comprises 14 residues. Trimming cost V 10 bases and J 6 bases; bases outside gene matches: 10. The CDR3 loop reads CANSHGTGGSEQYF. The DNA for the CDR3 is TGTGCCAACAGCCACGGGACAGGGGGCTCCGAGCAGTACTTC.

The table lists this clonotype with many counts. The chain carries TRBV5-4 and TRBJ1-2, with TRBD1 as a possible D gene (6 bases). The length of the CDR3 is 14 residues. The germline V gene encodes CDR1 SGHNT and CDR2 YYREEE (reference sequence). The V gene lost 4 bases and the J gene lost 4 bases, with 14 bases spanning the gap. CDR3 nucleotide sequence: TGTGCCAGCAGCAGCATAGGACAGACCTATGGCTACACCTTC. Translation: CASSSIGQTYGYTF.

V usage is TRBV15 and J usage is TRBJ1-2; D is possibly TRBD1 (5 bases). CDR3 length: 14 residues. Per germline, CDR1 LNHNV and CDR2 YYDKDF (reference sequence). With 0 bases removed from V and 3 bases from J, the gap between germline ends came to 8 bases. In DNA, the CDR3 is TGTGCCACCAGCAGAGAATTGGGGGACTATGGCTACACCTTC. It encodes CATSRELGDYGYTF. The full variable domain, completed using reference TRBV15 and TRBJ1-2, is DAMVIQNPRYQVTQFGKPVTLSCSQTLNHNVMYWYQQKSSQAPKLLFHYYDKDFNNEADTPDNFQSRRPNTSFCFLDIRSPGLGDTAMYLCATSRELGDYGYTFGSGTRLTVV.

This clonotype was counted at least ten times. The rearrangement links TRBV12-3 or TRBV12-4 to TRBJ2-7; a possible D gene is TRBD2 (5 bases). The CDR3 is made up of 12 amino acids. With 5 bases removed from V and 6 bases from J, the gap between germline ends came to 11 bases. The CDR3 bases are TGTGCCAGCAGTACTAGTAACCGCGAGCAGTACTTC. It translates to CASSTSNREQYF.

This clonotype was seen many times. The V call is TRBV7-8, the J call TRBJ2-2, with TRBD2 as a possible D gene (6 bases). Trimming cost V 0 bases and J 6 bases, with 14 bases left between them. From germline, CDR1 is SGHVS and CDR2 FQNEAQ. The CDR3 sequence is 16 residues long. The CDR3 nucleotides are TGTGCCAGCAGCTTAGCGCCGACGGGGGTGGCCGGGGAGCTGTTTTTT. It specifies CASSLAPTGVAGELFF.

This clonotype showed up many times. This chain connects TRBV2 to TRBJ2-5; no clear D. The germline V gene has CDR1 SNHLY and CDR2 FYNNEI. This CDR3 spans 15 amino acids. The V end lost 5 bases, the J end lost 7 bases, and 20 bases lay between the germline ends. The CDR3 loop is CASSKGVGVGSTQYF. The CDR3 DNA reads TGTGCCAGCAGTAAAGGTGTCGGCGTGGGGTCGACCCAGTACTTC.

Details on this clonotype: The junction does not match germline at one end; this may be a read error. The chain is built from TRBV5-1 and TRBJ2-1, with 13 bases aligning to TRBD2. This CDR3 is built from 14 residues. Germline V lookup: CDR1 SGHRS, CDR2 YFSETQ. CDR3 bases: TGCGCCTGCAGTTTCGGGACTAGCGGGGTCGAGCAGTTCTTC. Translation: CACSFGTSGVEQFF. The whole variable domain, filled in from reference TRBV5-1 and TRBJ2-1, reads KAGVTQTPRYLIKTRGQQVTLSCSPISGHRSVSWYQQTPGQGLQFLFEYFSETQRNKGNFPGRFSGRQFSNSRSEMNVSTLELGDSALYLCACSFGTSGVEQFFGPGTRLTVL.

To note about this clonotype: A read error may account for a junction end that differs from germline. The rearrangement uses TRBV5-1 and TRBJ1-1; 7 bases are a match to TRBD1. Germline lookup yields CDR1 SGHRS and CDR2 YFSETQ. The length of the CDR3 is 16 residues. The CDR3 nucleotides are TGCGCCAGCAGCTTACCACAGGGGTTGGACAAAACTGAAGCTCTCTTT. This translates into CASSLPQGLDKTEALF.

This clonotype was recorded many times. The rearrangement joins TRBV20-1 to TRBJ2-1; a possible D gene is TRBD2 (5 bases). Germline V gene lookup returns CDR1 DFQATT and CDR2 SNEGSKA (reference sequence). CDR3 length equals 13 residues. The ends were cut back, 2 bases at V and 5 bases at J, with 10 bases in the middle. CDR3 amino acids: CSARLASNNEQFF. CDR3 sequence (DNA): TGCAGTGCTAGACTAGCCAGTAACAATGAGCAGTTCTTC.

The chain couples TRBV10-1 to TRBJ2-5; 11 bases align to TRBD2. Germline V gene lookup returns CDR1 WNHNN and CDR2 SYGVQD (reference sequence). This CDR3 is 15 amino acids long. The V and J ends lost 0 bases and 4 bases, in that order; junction bases with no gene match: 1. The CDR3 nucleotides are TGCGCCAGCAGTGAGTCGACTAGCGGGGCAGAGACCCAGTACTTC. Translated, it gives CASSESTSGAETQYF.

This clonotype was counted many times. The gene calls are TRBV19 and TRBJ1-2; D is uncertain. The CDR3 has 17 residues. V lost 2 bases, J lost 3 bases, and 19 bases lay in between. Germline loops: CDR1 LNHDA, CDR2 SQIVND (reference sequence). CDR3 loop: CASSISGLTLSDYGYTF. DNA of the CDR3: TGTGCCAGTAGTATATCCGGACTTACCCTTTCGGACTATGGCTACACCTTC.

This clonotype was detected many times. The chain employs TRBV11-2 and TRBJ2-7; D gene uncertain. This CDR3 is 16 amino acids long. Germline V gene sequence: CDR1 SGHAT, CDR2 FQNNGV. Trimming took 7 bases from V and 6 from J, leaving 25 bases between them. CDR3 DNA: TGTGCCAGCACCCTACTCCCCTATTCCATGATTTCCGAGCAGTACTTC. This translates into CASTLLPYSMISEQYF. The full variable domain, with the rest looked up from reference TRBV11-2 and TRBJ2-7, is EAGVAQSPRYKIIEKRQSVAFWCNPISGHATLYWYQQILGQGPKLLIQFQNNGVVDDSQLPKDRFSAERLKGVDSTLKIQPAKLEDSAVYLCASTLLPYSMISEQYFGPGTRLTVT.

This clonotype was found many times. V is TRBV11-3 and J is TRBJ2-1, with 9 bases identical to TRBD2. From germline, CDR1 is SGHNT and CDR2 YENEEA. The length of the CDR3 is 15 residues. Losses at the gene ends were 5 bases for V and 6 bases for J; bases not matched to a gene: 8. The CDR3 reads CASSVSSAGGNEQFF. The DNA for the CDR3 is TGTGCCAGCAGCGTCTCCTCAGCGGGGGGCAATGAGCAGTTCTTC.